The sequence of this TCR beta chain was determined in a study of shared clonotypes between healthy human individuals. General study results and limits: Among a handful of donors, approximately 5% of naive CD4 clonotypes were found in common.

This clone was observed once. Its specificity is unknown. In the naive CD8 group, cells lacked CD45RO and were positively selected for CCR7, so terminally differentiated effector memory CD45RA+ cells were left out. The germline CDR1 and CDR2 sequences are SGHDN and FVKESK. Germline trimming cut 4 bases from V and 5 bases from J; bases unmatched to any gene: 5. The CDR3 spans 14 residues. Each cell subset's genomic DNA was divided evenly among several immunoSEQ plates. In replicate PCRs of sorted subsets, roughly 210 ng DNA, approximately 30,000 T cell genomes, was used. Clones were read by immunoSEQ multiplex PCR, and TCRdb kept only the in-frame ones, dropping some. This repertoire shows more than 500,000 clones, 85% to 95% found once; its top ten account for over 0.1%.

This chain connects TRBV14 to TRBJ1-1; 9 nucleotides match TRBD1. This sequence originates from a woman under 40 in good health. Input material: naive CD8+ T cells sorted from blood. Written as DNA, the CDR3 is TGTGCCAGCAGCCGTAACAGGGGGCAGACTGAAGCTTTCTTT. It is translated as CASSRNRGQTEAFF.